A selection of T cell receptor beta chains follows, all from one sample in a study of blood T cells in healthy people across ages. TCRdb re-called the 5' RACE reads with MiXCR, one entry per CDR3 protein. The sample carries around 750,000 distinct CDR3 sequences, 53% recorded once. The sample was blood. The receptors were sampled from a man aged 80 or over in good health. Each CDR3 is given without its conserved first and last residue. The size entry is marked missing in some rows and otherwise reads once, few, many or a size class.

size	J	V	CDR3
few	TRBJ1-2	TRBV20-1	SAWDRGSYGYT
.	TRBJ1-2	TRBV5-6	ASMPGGGNYGYT
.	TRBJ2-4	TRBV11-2	ASSLVERANIQY
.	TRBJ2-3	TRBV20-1	SARGQGRDTQY
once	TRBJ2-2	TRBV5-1	ASSLQPGGFAGELF
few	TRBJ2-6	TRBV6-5	ASSLPGKGANVLT
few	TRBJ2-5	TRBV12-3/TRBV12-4	ASSFEPVQETQY
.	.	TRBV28	ASAGASGQIYEQY
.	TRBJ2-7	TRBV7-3	ASSLRGSLNEQY
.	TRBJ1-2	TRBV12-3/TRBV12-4	ASSPAPGDGYT
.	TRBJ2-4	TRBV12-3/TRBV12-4	ASQGDKNIQY
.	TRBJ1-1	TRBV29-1	SVEFSENTEAF
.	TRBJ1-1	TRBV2	ASTVTAMNTEAF
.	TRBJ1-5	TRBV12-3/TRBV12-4	ASSFGQPQH
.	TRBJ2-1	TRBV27	ASSGRVTGSEQF
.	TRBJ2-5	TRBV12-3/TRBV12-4	ASSFSGTGVPQY
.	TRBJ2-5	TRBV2	ASSTDFRGTQY
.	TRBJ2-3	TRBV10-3	AIKASGVVTDTQY
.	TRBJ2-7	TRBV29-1	GVDGTGKYEQY
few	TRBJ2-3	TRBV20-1	SARGNRTSGAHRHAY
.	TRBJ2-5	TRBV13	ASSPRTGDGQY
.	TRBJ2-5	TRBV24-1	ATSDTGLAGGSYNEQY
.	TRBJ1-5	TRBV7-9	ASSLYYQPQH
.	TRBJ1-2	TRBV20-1	SARDSLANYGYT
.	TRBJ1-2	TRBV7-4	ASPRGLEDYGYT
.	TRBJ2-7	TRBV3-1	ASSPEYEGGEQY
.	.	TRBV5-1	ASSYRTTFYEQY
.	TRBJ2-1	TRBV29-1	SVRSGTKNEQF
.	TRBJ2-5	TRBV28	ASRYTSGTHSEQY
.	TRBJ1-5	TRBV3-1	ASSRPIFNQPQH
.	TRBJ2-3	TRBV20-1	SARDSSGRITDTQY
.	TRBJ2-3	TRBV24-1	ATSDRGTSGEARYAY
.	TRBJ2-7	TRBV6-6	ASSNPAGVRYNEQY
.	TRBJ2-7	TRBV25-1	ASGYRVGEQY
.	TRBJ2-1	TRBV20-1	SATLPTGLAVLNEQF
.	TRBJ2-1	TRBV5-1	ASRGTSGRGGQF
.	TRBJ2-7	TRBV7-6	ASSLVLGGGYYEQY
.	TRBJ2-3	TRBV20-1	SASGQGDPDTQY
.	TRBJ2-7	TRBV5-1	ASGQGSSYELY
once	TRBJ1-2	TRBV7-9	ASSLQSAQGVYGYT
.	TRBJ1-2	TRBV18	ASSPTGGPGRGYGYT
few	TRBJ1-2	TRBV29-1	SVEGNRHGYT
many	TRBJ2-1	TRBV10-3	ASYQGQTSGPVSYNEQF
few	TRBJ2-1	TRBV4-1	ASSLLGTSGRAYNEQF
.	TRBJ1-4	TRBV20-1	SASATSRGDNEKLF
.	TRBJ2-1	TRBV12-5	ASGLRSAAEVF
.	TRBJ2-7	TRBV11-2	ASTVRRGGGSSGTPTYEQY
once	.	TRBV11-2	ASSFRRRGLDEQY